Sequencing of this TCR beta chain was carried out in a study of identical twins. The CDR3 is 15 amino acids. V gave up 6 bases and J gave up 2 bases; unmatched junction bases: 6. The V gene's germline CDR1 is DFQATT and CDR2 SNEGSKA (reference sequence). Each CDR3 protein is one row after TCRdb ran MiXCR on the 5' RACE reads. The sample lists more than 400,000 distinct CDR3 sequences, nearly 15% seen once, with roughly 0.46% in the top ten. The same sample was also studied in work on yellow fever vaccine responses in identical twins.

The sequence was collected from a woman between 18 and 29 years old in good health. This chain uses TRBV20-1 with TRBJ2-1, with 11 nucleotides matching TRBD2. The sample consisted of CD4+ T cells sorted from blood. The CDR3 is CSALTSGAAYNEQFF. The CDR3 nucleotides are TGCAGTGCGCTGACTAGCGGGGCTGCCTACAATGAGCAGTTCTTC.